Shown below are 3 T cell receptor beta chains from a single sample sequenced in a study of blood T cells in healthy people across ages. The second PCR ran about 6 to 12 cycles with a sample-barcoded 5' primer and J-beta primers. From the 5' RACE reads, TCRdb called clonotypes with MiXCR, one entry per CDR3 protein. This sample has about 1.8 million distinct CDR3 sequences, with roughly 52% found just once. Specimen: blood. The receptors were gathered from a woman between 35 and 50 years old in good health.

This clonotype has a single count. The CDR3 sequence is CSAKPPWGTIAEQYF. In DNA, the CDR3 is TGCAGTGCTAAACCCCCCTGGGGAACAATTGCCGAGCAGTACTTC. The chain couples TRBV20-1 to TRBJ2-7; the D is unclear. Germline loops: CDR1 DFQATT, CDR2 SNEGSKA (reference sequence). Deletions cut 4 bases from V and 6 bases from J, with 22 bases between. CDR3 size: 15 residues.

This chain links TRBV28 with TRBJ2-1; the D gene is possibly TRBD2 (7 bases). Germline CDR1 MDHEN, CDR2 SYDVKM. The V and J ends lost 4 bases and 0 bases respectively, with 16 bases between them. There are 17 residues in the CDR3. The CDR3 DNA is TGTGCCAGCAGTTGCGGCGCGGGGGCTTGCTCCTACAATGAGCAGTTCTTC. Translation: CASSCGAGACSYNEQFF. The variable domain in full, with the rest retrieved from reference TRBV28 and TRBJ2-1, is DVKVTQSSRYLVKRTGEKVFLECVQDMDHENMFWYRQDPGLGLRLIYFSYDVKMKEKGDIPEGYSVSREKKERFSLILESASTNQTSMYLCASSCGAGACSYNEQFFGPGTRLTVL.

A few counts support this clonotype. The genes are TRBV20-1 and TRBJ2-4; D is possibly TRBD1 (6 bases). Germline V gene data show CDR1 as DFQATT and CDR2 as SNEGSKA (reference sequence). The CDR3 covers 13 residues. V was pared by 3 bases and J by 1 base, with 7 bases between. For the CDR3, the DNA is TGCAGTGCTAGTCAGGGGGCCAAAAACATTCAGTACTTC. It yields the protein CSASQGAKNIQYF.